Below, one T cell receptor beta chain is given with its context. Sequenced by immunoSEQ multiplex PCR; TCRdb stores in-frame clones only, minus some. Counted here are about 180,000 clones, 65% to 85% occurring once; the ten biggest clones make up around 7%. This record belongs to a study of blood T cell repertoires in COVID-19. The germline CDR1 and CDR2 sequences are SGHDN and FVKESK. The CDR3 is 16 residues long. The V gene end was trimmed by 2 bases and the J gene end by 4 bases; junction bases not matched to a gene: 10. Material for sequencing was peripheral blood. The clonotype was recovered from a woman aged 40 to 50 with COVID-19, enrolled during active disease. The V gene is TRBV14, the J gene TRBJ1-2; 7 bases align to TRBD1. The CDR3, as DNA: TGTGCCAGCAGCCAAACAGGGGCCGCGACCTTCTATGGCTACACCTTC. This gives the protein CASSQTGAATFYGYTF.